The rows below give T cell receptor beta chains drawn from one sample of a study of shared clonotypes between healthy human individuals. Assay used: immunoSEQ multiplex PCR; TCRdb lists only in-frame clones, some missing. This table holds some 980,000 clones, 76% found once. Sequenced sample: memory CD4+ T cells sorted from blood. These receptors originate from a young man in good health. The CDR3 runs from the conserved cysteine through the conserved F or W. The D gene is left open where the match is weak. Part of the rows lack a size; the others show once, few, many or a class for expanded clones.

V gene	J gene	D gene	clone size	CDR3 DNA	CDR3 protein
TRBV5-1	TRBJ1-4	NA	NA	TGCGCCAGCAGCCCCGACAGCGCAACTAATGAAAAACTGTTTTTT	CASSPDSATNEKLFF
TRBV19	TRBJ2-1	TRBD1	NA	TGTGCCAGTAGTACCTGGGGGACAGGGAATAACAATGAGCAGTTCTTC	CASSTWGTGNNNEQFF
TRBV18	TRBJ2-7	TRBD1	many	TGTGCCAGCTCAGGAGGACAGGGGGAGACCTACGAGCAGTACTTC	CASSGGQGETYEQYF
TRBV6-5	TRBJ1-3	NA	NA	TGTGCCAGCAGTTCCAGGGCCACTGCAGGAAACACCATATATTTT	CASSSRATAGNTIYF
TRBV18	TRBJ2-1	TRBD2	NA	TGTGCCAGCTCACCATTGGATCTAGCGGGAATAACGAATGAGCAGTTCTTC	CASSPLDLAGITNEQFF
TRBV5-4	TRBJ1-4	NA	NA	TGTGCCAGCAGCTTGGGACAGACTAATCGAAAACTGTTTTTT	CASSLGQTNRKLFF
TRBV29-1	TRBJ2-3	NA	NA	TGCAGCGTTTCATTCCCGCAGCAGATTGTTACGCAGTATTTT	CSVSFPQQIVTQYF
TRBV21-1	TRBJ2-7	NA	NA	TGTGCCAGCAGCACGGCTAGCGGATTGTGTGCTGTCTACGAGCAGTACTTC	CASSTASGLCAVYEQYF
TRBV7-8	TRBJ2-2	NA	NA	TGTGCCAGCAGCTTAGTAGAATCGAACACCGGGGAGCTGTTTTTT	CASSLVESNTGELFF
TRBV6-1	TRBJ1-5	NA	NA	TGTGCCAGCAGTCCACAGGGAGGGCTCCAGCCCCAGCATTTT	CASSPQGGLQPQHF
TRBV30	TRBJ1-3	TRBD1	once	TGTGCCTGGAGTTGGCGCAGGGGGCCCGGAAACACCATATATTTT	CAWSWRRGPGNTIYF
TRBV18	TRBJ1-3	NA	NA	TGTGCCAGCTCACCGCCCTCGGGGGCGCCGGGAAACACCATATATTTT	CASSPPSGAPGNTIYF
TRBV10-3	TRBJ2-1	NA	once	TGTGCCATCAGTGGGGGGCCTTCCGTCTCCTACAATGAGCAGTTCTTC	CAISGGPSVSYNEQFF
TRBV4-3	TRBJ2-3	NA	once	TGCGCCAGCAGCCAGGGAGCCGACACAGATACGCAGTATTTT	CASSQGADTDTQYF
TRBV28	TRBJ2-7	NA	once	TGTGCCAGCAGTCTTCACGGACAGACCTACGAGCAGTACTTC	CASSLHGQTYEQYF
TRBV5-4	TRBJ1-5	TRBD1	NA	TGTGCCAGCAGCGCCCGACAGGGGGTGAATCAGCCCCAGCATTTT	CASSARQGVNQPQHF
TRBV18	TRBJ1-1	NA	once	TGTGCCAGCTCGCCCTCGGGGACGGTGGGAGAAGCTTTCTTT	CASSPSGTVGEAFF
TRBV7-2	TRBJ2-3	NA	NA	TGTGCCAGCAGCCTAAAGCCGATCCGGGACCTACTCACAGATACGCAGTATTTT	CASSLKPIRDLLTDTQYF
TRBV19	TRBJ1-1	NA	NA	TGTGCCAGTAGGCATGTGGGGGTCACTGAAGCTTTCTTT	CASRHVGVTEAFF
TRBV9	TRBJ1-2	NA	NA	TGTGCCAGCAGCGTAGCGGGGACACCTAACTATGGCTACACCTTC	CASSVAGTPNYGYTF
TRBV27	TRBJ2-7	TRBD2	NA	TGTGCCAGCAGGTCGGGGGGGCGCCGGGACGAGCAGTACTTC	CASRSGGRRDEQYF
TRBV5-1	TRBJ2-3	NA	NA	TGCGCCAGCAGCAGGGAGGGGGTAGATACGCAGTATTTT	CASSREGVDTQYF
TRBV6-6	TRBJ2-7	NA	NA	TGTGCCAGCAGCCCCCGACGGTCTTCCTACGAGCAGTACTTC	CASSPRRSSYEQYF
TRBV18	TRBJ2-7	TRBD1	NA	TGTGCCAGCTCACCACCGGGACAGCCCACGGAGCAGTACTTC	CASSPPGQPTEQYF